This TCR beta chain was observed in a study of T-cell reconstitution after alpha-beta-depleted transplantation in children. A word on this clonotype: Its antigen is currently unknown.

Germline values: CDR1 DFQATT, CDR2 SNEGSKA (reference sequence). CDR3 length equals 12 residues. V lost 4 bases to trimming and J lost 5 bases, with 12 bases between them. Construction of the TCRbeta library involved unique molecular identifiers. TCRdb ran MiXCR on the PCR reads and lists one entry per CDR3 protein. The table lists hundreds of thousands of distinct CDR3 sequences, 8% to 11% of them singletons, with around 2% in the top ten. Study-level results: About two months after transplant, alpha-beta T cells reportedly came from several hundred expanded graft clones. Surviving thymic progenitors and recipient T cells were the source of high TCRbeta diversity at day 60 in some patients.

The sequence came from a child aged 2-9 years with inherited bone marrow failure, due to receive a stem cell transplant. The starting material was PBMCs, obtained before TCRalphabeta/CD19-depleted stem cell transplant. The V gene is TRBV20-1, the J gene TRBJ2-7; possibly TRBD1 for D (5 bases). CDR3 sequence reads: CSANQGPNEQYF. As DNA, the CDR3 is TGCAGTGCTAACCAGGGTCCAAACGAGCAGTACTTC.